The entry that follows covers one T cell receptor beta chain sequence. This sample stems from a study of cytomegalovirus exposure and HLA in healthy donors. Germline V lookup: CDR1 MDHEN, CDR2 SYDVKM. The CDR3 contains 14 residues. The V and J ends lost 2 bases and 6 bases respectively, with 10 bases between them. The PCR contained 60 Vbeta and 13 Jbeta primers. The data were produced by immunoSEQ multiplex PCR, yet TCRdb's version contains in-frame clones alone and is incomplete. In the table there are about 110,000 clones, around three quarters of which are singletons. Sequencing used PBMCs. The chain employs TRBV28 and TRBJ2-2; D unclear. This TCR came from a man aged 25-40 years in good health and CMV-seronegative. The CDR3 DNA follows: TGTGCCAGCAGTTTAGCAGTGACTCCCGGGGAGCTGTTTTTT. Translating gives CASSLAVTPGELFF. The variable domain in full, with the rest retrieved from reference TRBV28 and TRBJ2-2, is DVKVTQSSRYLVKRTGEKVFLECVQDMDHENMFWYRQDPGLGLRLIYFSYDVKMKEKGDIPEGYSVSREKKERFSLILESASTNQTSMYLCASSLAVTPGELFFGEGSRLTVL.